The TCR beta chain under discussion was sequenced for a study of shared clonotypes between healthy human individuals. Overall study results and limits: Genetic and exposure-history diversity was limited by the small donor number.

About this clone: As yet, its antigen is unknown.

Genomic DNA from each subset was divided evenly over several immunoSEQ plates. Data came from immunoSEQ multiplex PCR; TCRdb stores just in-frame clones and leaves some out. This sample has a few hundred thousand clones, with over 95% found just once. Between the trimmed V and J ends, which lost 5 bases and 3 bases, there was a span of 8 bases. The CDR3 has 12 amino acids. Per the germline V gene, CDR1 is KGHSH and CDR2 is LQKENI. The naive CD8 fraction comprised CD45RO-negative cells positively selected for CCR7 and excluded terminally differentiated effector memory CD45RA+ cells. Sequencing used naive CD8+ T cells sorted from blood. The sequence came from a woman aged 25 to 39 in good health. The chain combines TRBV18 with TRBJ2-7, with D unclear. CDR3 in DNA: TGTGCCAGCTCAACCCCAGGCTACGAGCAGTACTTC. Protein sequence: CASSTPGYEQYF.